What follows are 6 T cell receptor beta chains derived from one specimen sequenced in a study of T cell repertoires in cytomegalovirus infection. TCRdb processed the reads anew with MiXCR; each CDR3 protein has one entry. The sample contains 250,000 to 300,000 distinct CDR3 sequences, approximately 22% of which appear only once. These TCRs' antigens remain unknown. Sequenced here: cultured PBMCs, sampled from culture after CMV antigen stimulation. The receptors shown here come from a human donor in good health (CMV status not recorded). Some clones in this sample may be carry-over from other donors' samples.

This clonotype occurred a few times. The CDR3 sequence: CASSEVDFSSTDTQYF. CDR3 sequence (DNA): TGTGCCAGCAGTGAAGTTGATTTCTCCTCCACAGATACGCAGTATTTT. This rearrangement joins TRBV2 to TRBJ2-3; the D is unclear. The germline V and J ends were trimmed by 1 base and 2 bases, with 13 bases remaining between them. Germline loops: CDR1 SNHLY, CDR2 FYNNEI. The CDR3 loop spans 16 amino acids.

This clonotype was picked up a small number of times. This CDR3 reads CASSRLRLAGAETQYF. The CDR3, as DNA: TGTGCCAGCAGCAGACTGAGACTAGCGGGAGCTGAGACCCAGTACTTC. The genes are TRBV3-1 and TRBJ2-5, with TRBD2 identical over 12 bases. Per the germline V gene, CDR1 is LGHDT and CDR2 is YNNKEL (reference sequence). The CDR3 runs to 16 residues. V dropped 5 bases and J dropped 5; count of bases not matched to a gene: 9.

This clonotype was picked up a small number of times. This chain links TRBV28 with TRBJ1-5; TRBD1 is a possible D gene (5 bases). The length of the CDR3 is 16 residues. Trimming pared 7 bases from V and 2 bases from J, leaving 18 bases between. Germline V gene sequence: CDR1 MDHEN, CDR2 SYDVKM. The CDR3 loop is CASTAVEGLGNQPQHF. DNA for the CDR3: TGTGCCAGCACCGCCGTTGAGGGGTTGGGCAATCAGCCCCAGCATTTT. Filled out from reference TRBV28 and TRBJ1-5, the complete variable domain reads DVKVTQSSRYLVKRTGEKVFLECVQDMDHENMFWYRQDPGLGLRLIYFSYDVKMKEKGDIPEGYSVSREKKERFSLILESASTNQTSMYLCASTAVEGLGNQPQHFGDGTRLSIL.

The chain recombines TRBV3-1 with TRBJ2-7; D is unclear. Germline V gene lookup returns CDR1 LGHDT and CDR2 YNNKEL (reference sequence). V gave up 0 bases and J gave up 3 bases, with 6 bases separating them. The CDR3 spans 13 residues. The CDR3 region is CASSQDGNYEQYV. CDR3 sequence (DNA): TGTGCCAGCAGCCAAGACGGTAACTACGAGCAGTACGTC.

In this sample, this clonotype turned up a few times. The genes are TRBV20-1 and TRBJ2-3; perhaps TRBD2 as D (6 bases). CDR1 DFQATT and CDR2 SNEGSKA come from the germline V gene (reference sequence). V lost 6 bases and J 5 bases, leaving 9 bases between the germline ends. This CDR3 contains 11 residues. The CDR3: CSAGTGDTQYF. In nucleotides, the CDR3 is TGCAGTGCCGGGACTGGAGATACGCAGTATTTT.

The chain uses TRBV7-9 and TRBJ1-2; D is ambiguous. Germline CDR1 and CDR2: SEHNR and FQNEAQ (reference sequence). The CDR3 extends over 16 amino acids. V lost 0 bases and J lost 1, with 12 bases in between. The CDR3 nucleotides read TGTGCCAGCAGCTTAGCGCCGGTCTCCAGTAACTATGGCTACACCTTC. Encoded protein: CASSLAPVSSNYGYTF.